This is a list of T cell receptor beta chains from one sample in a study of blood T cell repertoires in COVID-19. The data were produced by immunoSEQ multiplex PCR, yet TCRdb's version contains in-frame clones alone and is incomplete. The sample holds approximately 120,000 clones, approximately 90% seen once. Sequencing was performed on peripheral blood. Receptors originate from a human donor with acute or convalescent COVID-19. The donor label of this sample is uncertain. Each CDR3 is given with its conserved first and last residue. The order of the fields is V gene, D gene, J gene, CDR3 protein, CDR3 DNA. A D gene is named only where the DNA matches it firmly.

V gene: TRBV27; D gene: TRBD2; J gene: TRBJ2-1; CDR3 protein: CASSLPISGGAGGGYEQFF; CDR3 DNA: TGTGCCAGCAGTCTCCCGATTAGCGGGGGGGCCGGCGGTGGGTATGAGCAGTTCTTC
V gene: TRBV5-1; D gene: TRBD1; J gene: TRBJ2-2; CDR3 protein: CASSLGTGANTGELFF; CDR3 DNA: TGCGCCAGCAGCCTTGGGACAGGAGCGAACACCGGGGAGCTGTTTTTT
V gene: TRBV23-1; D gene: NA; J gene: TRBJ2-1; CDR3 protein: CASSQSGTGAQQIYNEQFF; CDR3 DNA: TGCGCCAGCAGTCAAAGCGGGACAGGAGCACAACAGATCTACAATGAGCAGTTCTTC
V gene: TRBV5-1; D gene: TRBD2; J gene: TRBJ2-3; CDR3 protein: CASSRTSGRAESDTQYF; CDR3 DNA: TGCGCCAGCAGCAGAACTAGCGGGAGGGCCGAATCAGATACGCAGTATTTT
V gene: TRBV5-4; D gene: TRBD2; J gene: TRBJ2-2; CDR3 protein: CASSIGLAGGAPGELFF; CDR3 DNA: TGTGCCAGCAGCATCGGACTAGCGGGCGGGGCCCCAGGGGAGCTGTTTTTT
V gene: TRBV19; D gene: TRBD1; J gene: TRBJ1-1; CDR3 protein: CASSRKYRGLHTEAFF; CDR3 DNA: TGTGCCAGTAGTAGAAAATACAGGGGGCTGCACACTGAAGCTTTCTTT
V gene: TRBV4-3; D gene: NA; J gene: TRBJ1-5; CDR3 protein: CASSQDLGHNQPQHF; CDR3 DNA: TGCGCCAGCAGCCAAGATTTGGGACACAATCAGCCCCAGCATTTT
V gene: TRBV12-3/TRBV12-4; D gene: TRBD1; J gene: TRBJ1-5; CDR3 protein: CASSRQGDQPQHF; CDR3 DNA: TGTGCCAGCAGTCGTCAGGGGGATCAGCCCCAGCATTTT
V gene: TRBV7-9; D gene: NA; J gene: TRBJ2-1; CDR3 protein: CASSLAQIAPGNEQFF; CDR3 DNA: TGTGCCAGCAGCTTAGCTCAGATAGCCCCCGGGAATGAGCAGTTCTTC
V gene: TRBV18; D gene: NA; J gene: TRBJ2-1; CDR3 protein: CASSPLVTIRGNEQFF; CDR3 DNA: TGTGCCAGCTCACCTCTTGTAACAATAAGGGGCAATGAGCAGTTCTTC
V gene: TRBV19; D gene: TRBD1; J gene: TRBJ1-5; CDR3 protein: CASSLEGAFQPQHF; CDR3 DNA: TGTGCCAGTAGTCTCGAGGGGGCTTTCCAGCCCCAGCATTTT